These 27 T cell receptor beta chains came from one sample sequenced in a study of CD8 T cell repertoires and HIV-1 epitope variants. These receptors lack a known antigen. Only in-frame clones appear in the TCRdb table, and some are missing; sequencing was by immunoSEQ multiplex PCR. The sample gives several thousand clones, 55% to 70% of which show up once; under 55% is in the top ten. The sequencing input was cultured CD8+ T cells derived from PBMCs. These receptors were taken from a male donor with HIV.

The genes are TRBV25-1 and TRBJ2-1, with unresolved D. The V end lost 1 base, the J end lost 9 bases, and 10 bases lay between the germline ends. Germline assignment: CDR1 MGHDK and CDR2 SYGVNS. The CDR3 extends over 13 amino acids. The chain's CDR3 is CASSEFDAGEQFF. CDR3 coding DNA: TGTGCCAGCAGTGAATTTGATGCCGGTGAGCAGTTCTTC.

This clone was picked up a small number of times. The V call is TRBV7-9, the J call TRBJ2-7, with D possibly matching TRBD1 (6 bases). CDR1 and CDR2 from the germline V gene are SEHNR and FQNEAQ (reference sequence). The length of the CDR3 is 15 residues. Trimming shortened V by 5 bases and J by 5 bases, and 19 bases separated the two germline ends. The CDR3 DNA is TGTGCCAGCAGCGGTAGAGAGAGGGGGTGGGACGAGCAGTACTTC. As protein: CASSGRERGWDEQYF.

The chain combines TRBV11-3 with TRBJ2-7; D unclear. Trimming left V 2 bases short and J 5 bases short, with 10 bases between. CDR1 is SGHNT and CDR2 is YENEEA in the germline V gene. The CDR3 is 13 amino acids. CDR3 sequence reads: CASSLTRWDEQYF. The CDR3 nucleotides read TGTGCCAGCAGCTTAACACGGTGGGACGAGCAGTACTTC. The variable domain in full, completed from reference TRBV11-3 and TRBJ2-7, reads EAGVVQSPRYKIIEKKQPVAFWCNPISGHNTLYWYLQNLGQGPELLIRYENEEAVDDSQLPKDRFSAERLKGVDSTLKIQPAELGDSAVYLCASSLTRWDEQYFGPGTRLTVT.

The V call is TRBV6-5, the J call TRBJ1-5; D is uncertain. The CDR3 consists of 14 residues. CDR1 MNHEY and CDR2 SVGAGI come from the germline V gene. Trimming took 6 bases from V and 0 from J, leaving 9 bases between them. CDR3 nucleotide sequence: TGTGCCAGCAGCTACGACATTAGCAATCAGCCCCAGCATTTT. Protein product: CASSYDISNQPQHF.

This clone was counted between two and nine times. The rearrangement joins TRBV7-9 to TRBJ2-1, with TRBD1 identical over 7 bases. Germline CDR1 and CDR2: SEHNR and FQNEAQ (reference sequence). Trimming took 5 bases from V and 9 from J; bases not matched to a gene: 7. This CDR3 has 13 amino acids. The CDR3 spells CASSLGQAPEQFF. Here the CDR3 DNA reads TGTGCCAGCAGCCTTGGACAGGCTCCTGAGCAGTTCTTC.

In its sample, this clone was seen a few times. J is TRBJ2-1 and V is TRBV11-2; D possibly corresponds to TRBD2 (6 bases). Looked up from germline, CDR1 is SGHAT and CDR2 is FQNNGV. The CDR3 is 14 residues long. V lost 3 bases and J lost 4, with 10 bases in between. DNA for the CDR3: TGTGCCAGCAGCTTTAGGGACTCGTACAATGAGCAGTTCTTC. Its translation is CASSFRDSYNEQFF.

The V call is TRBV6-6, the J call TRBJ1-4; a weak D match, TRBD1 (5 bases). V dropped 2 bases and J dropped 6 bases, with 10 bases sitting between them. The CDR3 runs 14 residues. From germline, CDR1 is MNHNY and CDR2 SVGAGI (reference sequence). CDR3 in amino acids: CASSYTWGDEKLFF. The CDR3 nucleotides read TGTGCCAGCAGTTACACCTGGGGGGATGAAAAACTGTTTTTT.

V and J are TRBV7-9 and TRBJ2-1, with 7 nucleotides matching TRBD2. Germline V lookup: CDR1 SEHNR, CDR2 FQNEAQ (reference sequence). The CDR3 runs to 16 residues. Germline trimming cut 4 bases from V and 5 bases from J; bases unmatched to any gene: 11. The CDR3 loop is CASSSENRDYHNEQFF. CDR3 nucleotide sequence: TGTGCCAGCAGCTCAGAAAACCGGGACTACCACAATGAGCAGTTCTTC.

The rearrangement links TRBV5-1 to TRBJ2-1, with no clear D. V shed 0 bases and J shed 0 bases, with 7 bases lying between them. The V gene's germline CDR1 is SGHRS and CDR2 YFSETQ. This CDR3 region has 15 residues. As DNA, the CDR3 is TGCGCCAGCAGCTTGGCTTCAGGCTCCTACAATGAGCAGTTCTTC. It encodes CASSLASGSYNEQFF.

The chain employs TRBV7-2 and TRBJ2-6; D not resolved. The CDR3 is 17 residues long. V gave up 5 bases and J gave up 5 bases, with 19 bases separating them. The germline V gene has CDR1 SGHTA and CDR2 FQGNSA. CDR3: CASSTQPRQSRANVLTF. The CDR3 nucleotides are TGTGCCAGCAGCACACAGCCACGACAAAGTCGGGCCAACGTCCTGACTTTC.

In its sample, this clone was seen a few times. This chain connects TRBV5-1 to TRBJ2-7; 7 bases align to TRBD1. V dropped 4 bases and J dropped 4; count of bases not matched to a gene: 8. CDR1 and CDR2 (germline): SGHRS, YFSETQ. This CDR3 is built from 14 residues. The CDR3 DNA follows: TGCGCCAGCAGCCAGGACAGGCTATTATACGAGCAGTACTTC. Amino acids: CASSQDRLLYEQYF.

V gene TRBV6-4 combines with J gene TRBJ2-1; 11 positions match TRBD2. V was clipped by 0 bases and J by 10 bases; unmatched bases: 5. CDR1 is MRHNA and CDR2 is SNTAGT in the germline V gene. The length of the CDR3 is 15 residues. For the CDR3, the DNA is TGTGCCAGCAGTGACTCTAGCGGGGGGGATTTAGAGCAGTTCTTC. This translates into CASSDSSGGDLEQFF.

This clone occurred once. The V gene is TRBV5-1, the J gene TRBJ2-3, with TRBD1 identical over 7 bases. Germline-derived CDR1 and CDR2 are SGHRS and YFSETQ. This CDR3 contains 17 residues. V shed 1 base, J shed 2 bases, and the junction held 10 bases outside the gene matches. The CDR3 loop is CASSLRLQGETTDTQYF. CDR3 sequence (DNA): TGCGCCAGCAGCTTGCGGCTGCAGGGGGAGACCACAGATACGCAGTATTTT.

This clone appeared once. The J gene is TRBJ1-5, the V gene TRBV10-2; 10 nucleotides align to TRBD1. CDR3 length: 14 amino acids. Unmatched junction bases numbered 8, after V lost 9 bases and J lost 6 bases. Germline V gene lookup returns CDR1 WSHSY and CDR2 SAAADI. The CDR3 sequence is CASTGTGVAQPQHF. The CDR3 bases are TGCGCCAGTACCGGGACAGGGGTTGCTCAGCCCCAGCATTTT.

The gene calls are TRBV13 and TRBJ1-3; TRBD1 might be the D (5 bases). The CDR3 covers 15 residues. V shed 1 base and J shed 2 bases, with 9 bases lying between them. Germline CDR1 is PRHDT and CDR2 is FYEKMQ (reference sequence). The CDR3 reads CASSLAGKAGNTIYF. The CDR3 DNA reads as TGTGCCAGCAGCTTAGCAGGGAAGGCTGGAAACACCATATATTTT.

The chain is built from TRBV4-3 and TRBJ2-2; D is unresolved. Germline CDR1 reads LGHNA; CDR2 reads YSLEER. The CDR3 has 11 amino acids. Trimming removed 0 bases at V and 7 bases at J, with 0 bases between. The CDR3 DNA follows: TGCGCCAGCAGCCAAGACGGGGAGCTGTTTTTT. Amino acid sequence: CASSQDGELFF.

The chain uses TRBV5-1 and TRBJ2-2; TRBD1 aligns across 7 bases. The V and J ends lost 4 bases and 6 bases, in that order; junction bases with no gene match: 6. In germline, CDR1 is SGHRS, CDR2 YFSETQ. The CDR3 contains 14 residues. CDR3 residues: CASSGDRVAGELFF. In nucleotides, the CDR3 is TGCGCCAGCAGCGGAGACAGGGTGGCCGGGGAGCTGTTTTTT.

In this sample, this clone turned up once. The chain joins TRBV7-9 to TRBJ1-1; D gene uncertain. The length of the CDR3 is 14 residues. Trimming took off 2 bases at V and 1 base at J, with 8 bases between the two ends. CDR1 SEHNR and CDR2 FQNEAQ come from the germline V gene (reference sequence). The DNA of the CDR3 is TGTGCCAGCAGCTTACGTTCACAGAACACTGAAGCTTTCTTT. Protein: CASSLRSQNTEAFF.

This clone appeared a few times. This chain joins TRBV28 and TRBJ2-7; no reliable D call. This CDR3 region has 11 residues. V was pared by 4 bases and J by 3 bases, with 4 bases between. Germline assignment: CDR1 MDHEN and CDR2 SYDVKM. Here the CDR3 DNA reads TGTGCCAGCAGTTCCAACTACGAGCAGTACTTC. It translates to CASSSNYEQYF.

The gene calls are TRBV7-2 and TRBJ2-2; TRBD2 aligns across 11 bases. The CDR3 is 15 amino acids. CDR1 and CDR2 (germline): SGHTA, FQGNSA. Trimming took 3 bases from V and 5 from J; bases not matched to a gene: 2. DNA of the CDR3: TGTGCCAGCAGCTTCTTAGCGGGAGGGACCGGGGAGCTGTTTTTT. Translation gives CASSFLAGGTGELFF.

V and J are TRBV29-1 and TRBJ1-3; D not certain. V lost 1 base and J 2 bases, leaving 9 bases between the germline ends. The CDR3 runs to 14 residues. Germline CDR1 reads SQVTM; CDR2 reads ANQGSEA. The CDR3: CSVEGVSTGNTIYF. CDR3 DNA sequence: TGCAGCGTTGAAGGAGTTTCTACTGGAAACACCATATATTTT.

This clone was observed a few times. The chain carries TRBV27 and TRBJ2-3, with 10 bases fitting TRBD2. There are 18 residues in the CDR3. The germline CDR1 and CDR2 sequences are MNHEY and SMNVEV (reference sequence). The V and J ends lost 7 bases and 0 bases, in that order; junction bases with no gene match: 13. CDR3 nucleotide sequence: TGTGCCAGCACCCCGACCACGACTAGCGGGCGTAGCACAGATACGCAGTATTTT. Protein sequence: CASTPTTTSGRSTDTQYF.

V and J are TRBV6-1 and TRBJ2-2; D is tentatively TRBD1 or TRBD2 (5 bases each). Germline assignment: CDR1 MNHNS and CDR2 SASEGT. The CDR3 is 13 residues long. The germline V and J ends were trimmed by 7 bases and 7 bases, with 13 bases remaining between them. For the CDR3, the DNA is TGTGCCAGCAAGCCCGGGACCAACGGGGAGCTGTTTTTT. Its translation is CASKPGTNGELFF.

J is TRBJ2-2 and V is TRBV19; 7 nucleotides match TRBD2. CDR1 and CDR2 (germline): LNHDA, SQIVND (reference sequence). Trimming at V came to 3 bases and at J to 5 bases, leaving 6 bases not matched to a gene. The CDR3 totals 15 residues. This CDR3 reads CASSISGGWTGELFF. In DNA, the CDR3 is TGTGCCAGTAGTATCTCCGGGGGGTGGACCGGGGAGCTGTTTTTT. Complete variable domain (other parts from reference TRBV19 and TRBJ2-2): DGGITQSPKYLFRKEGQNVTLSCEQNLNHDAMYWYRQDPGQGLRLIYYSQIVNDFQKGDIAEGYSVSREKKESFPLTVTSAQKNPTAFYLCASSISGGWTGELFFGEGSRLTVL.

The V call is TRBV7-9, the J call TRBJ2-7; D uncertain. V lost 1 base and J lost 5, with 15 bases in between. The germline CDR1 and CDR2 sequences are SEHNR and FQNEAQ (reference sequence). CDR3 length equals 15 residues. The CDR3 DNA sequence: TGTGCCAGCAGCTTAGTGCCCGAAGCCCCTCACGAGCAGTACTTC. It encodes CASSLVPEAPHEQYF.

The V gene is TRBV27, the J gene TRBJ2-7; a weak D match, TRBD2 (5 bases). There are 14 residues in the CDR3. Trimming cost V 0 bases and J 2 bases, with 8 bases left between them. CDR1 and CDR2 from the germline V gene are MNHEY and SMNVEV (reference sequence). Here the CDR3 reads CASSLSSGTYEQYF. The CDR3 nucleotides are TGTGCCAGCAGTTTATCGAGCGGCACCTACGAGCAGTACTTC.

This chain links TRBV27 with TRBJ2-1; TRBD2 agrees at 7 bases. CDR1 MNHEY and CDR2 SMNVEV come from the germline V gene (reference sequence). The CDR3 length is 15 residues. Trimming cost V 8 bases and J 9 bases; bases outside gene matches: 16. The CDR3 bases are TGTGCCAGCCCTCCCCGGGAGGTTAAGTTTAGTGAGCAGTTCTTC. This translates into CASPPREVKFSEQFF.